Sequencing of this T cell receptor beta chain was carried out in a study of radiotherapy plus CTLA-4 blockade in lung cancer. Study information: Among all patients, about 19% showed objective responses, while about 30% had disease control. Overall study results and limits: Interferon-beta and early blood T cell clone dynamics reportedly predicted response best. Among blood TCR repertoires after radiotherapy plus ipilimumab, tumor-derived clones expanded.

About this clone itself: Its antigen is not known.

Germline CDR1 reads SEHNR; CDR2 reads FQNEAQ (reference sequence). This CDR3 comprises 14 residues. Trimming took 3 bases from V and 4 from J, leaving 12 bases between them. Using immunoSEQ multiplex PCR, the repertoire was profiled, and TCRdb retains in-frame clones only, with some absent. The sample holds about 84,000 clones, less than 80% seen once. This sequence was found in a human donor with non-small cell lung cancer that progressed on radiotherapy plus ipilimumab. The material sequenced was peripheral blood, taken from a patient treated with radiotherapy plus ipilimumab. The chain uses TRBV7-9 and TRBJ2-5; D possibly corresponds to TRBD2 (6 bases). This CDR3 reads CASSLEGLSETQYF. The CDR3 DNA reads TGTGCCAGCAGCTTGGAGGGGCTGTCAGAGACCCAGTACTTC. Full variable domain (missing parts from reference TRBV7-9 and TRBJ2-5): DTGVSQNPRHKITKRGQNVTFRCDPISEHNRLYWYRQTLGQGPEFLTYFQNEAQLEKSRLLSDRFSAERPKGSFSTLEIQRTEQGDSAMYLCASSLEGLSETQYFGPGTRLLVL.